These 9 T cell receptor beta chains were all obtained from the same sample, sequenced in a study of blood T cell repertoires in COVID-19. Here immunoSEQ multiplex PCR was the method, and the copy in TCRdb shows in-frame clones only, minus some. Of over 200,000 clones in the sample, around nine tenths were seen once. Sequencing was performed on peripheral blood. The receptor source for this set is a woman between 55 and 75 years old with acute or convalescent COVID-19.

The chain has TRBV18 and TRBJ1-5; 9 bases line up with TRBD1. The V gene end was trimmed by 4 bases and the J gene end by 7 bases; junction bases not matched to a gene: 11. The CDR3 runs 16 residues. Germline V lookup: CDR1 KGHSH, CDR2 LQKENI. CDR3 DNA sequence: TGTGCCAGCTCACTCTTACCGGGACAGGGATCCCAGCCCCAGCATTTT. As protein: CASSLLPGQGSQPQHF.

The gene calls are TRBV2 and TRBJ2-2, with a tentative D call TRBD2 (5 bases). Trimming removed 4 bases from V and 7 bases from J, with 13 bases in between. The CDR3 sequence is 14 residues long. Germline assignment: CDR1 SNHLY and CDR2 FYNNEI. For the CDR3, the DNA is TGTGCCAGCAGTGGGGAGCTGGTCGGCGGGGAGCTGTTTTTT. Translated: CASSGELVGGELFF.

A note on this clone: The identical CDR3 is also encoded by other nucleotide sequences in the sample. V usage is TRBV5-1 and J usage is TRBJ1-1; 9 nucleotides align to TRBD1. The V and J ends lost 4 bases and 4 bases, in that order; junction bases with no gene match: 5. This CDR3 region has 14 residues. CDR1 SGHRS and CDR2 YFSETQ come from the germline V gene. The CDR3 DNA follows: TGCGCCAGCAGCCCGGGACAGGGCGGCACTGAAGCTTTCTTT. Encoded protein: CASSPGQGGTEAFF.

The chain uses TRBV5-4 and TRBJ1-2; 7 bases align to TRBD1. The germline gives CDR1 SGHNT, CDR2 YYREEE (reference sequence). This CDR3 is built from 13 residues. V shed 4 bases, J shed 8 bases, and the junction held 8 bases outside the gene matches. The CDR3 reads CASSNRDSAGYTF. Here the CDR3 DNA reads TGTGCCAGCAGCAACCGGGACAGTGCGGGCTACACCTTC.

The chain uses TRBV5-1 and TRBJ1-5, with D perhaps matching TRBD1 (6 bases). The CDR3 sequence is 14 residues long. The V gene lost 1 base and the J gene lost 5 bases, with 10 bases spanning the gap. Germline lookup yields CDR1 SGHRS and CDR2 YFSETQ. CDR3 nucleotide sequence: TGCGCCAGCAGCTTGACAGGGCGAGATCAGCCCCAGCATTTT. Protein: CASSLTGRDQPQHF.

The V gene is TRBV7-9, the J gene TRBJ1-4, with a possible D match to TRBD1 (6 bases). The V end was cut by 4 bases, the J end by 8 bases, with 29 bases between. The germline V gene has CDR1 SEHNR and CDR2 FQNEAQ (reference sequence). CDR3 length: 19 amino acids. The CDR3 loop is CASSYTRPTGIGLPEKLFF. The CDR3 DNA is TGTGCCAGCAGCTATACCCGCCCCACAGGGATCGGCCTCCCGGAAAAACTGTTTTTT. Filled out from reference TRBV7-9 and TRBJ1-4, the complete variable domain reads DTGVSQNPRHKITKRGQNVTFRCDPISEHNRLYWYRQTLGQGPEFLTYFQNEAQLEKSRLLSDRFSAERPKGSFSTLEIQRTEQGDSAMYLCASSYTRPTGIGLPEKLFFGSGTQLSVL.

This rearrangement joins TRBV29-1 to TRBJ2-7; a weak D match, TRBD2 (6 bases). The CDR3 is 12 amino acids. V was clipped by 6 bases and J by 0 bases, with 9 bases between them. Germline V lookup: CDR1 SQVTM, CDR2 ANQGSEA. The CDR3 coding sequence is TGCAGCGTGACTAGGAGCTCCTACGAGCAGTACTTC. The encoded protein is CSVTRSSYEQYF.

This chain joins TRBV5-1 and TRBJ2-7; TRBD1 matches 7 bases. CDR3 length: 13 residues. From germline, CDR1 is SGHRS and CDR2 YFSETQ. Trimming at V came to 5 bases and at J to 7 bases, leaving 9 bases not matched to a gene. The CDR3 reads CASRRDSLGEQYF. The CDR3 region has the DNA TGCGCCAGCAGACGGGACAGCCTAGGAGAGCAGTACTTC. Complete variable domain (other parts from reference TRBV5-1 and TRBJ2-7): KAGVTQTPRYLIKTRGQQVTLSCSPISGHRSVSWYQQTPGQGLQFLFEYFSETQRNKGNFPGRFSGRQFSNSRSEMNVSTLELGDSALYLCASRRDSLGEQYFGPGTRLTVT.

The rearrangement joins TRBV11-2 to TRBJ2-5, with D possibly matching TRBD2 (7 bases). This CDR3 contains 15 residues. V lost 1 base, J lost 3 bases, and 12 bases lay in between. Germline V CDR1 and CDR2: SGHAT, FQNNGV. The CDR3 loop is CASSLVGGGEETQYF. The CDR3 nucleotides are TGTGCCAGCAGCTTAGTAGGGGGGGGAGAAGAGACCCAGTACTTC.